The 25 T cell receptor beta chains below were found in one sample sequenced in a study of T cells in narcolepsy. Sequencing was performed with immunoSEQ multiplex PCR; in TCRdb, only in-frame clones are kept and a portion is missing. The sample includes around 30,000 clones, roughly 80% seen only once; the top ten take roughly 4%. The sample consisted of memory (CD45RA-) CD4+ T cells from blood. Source of these receptors: a human donor in good health.

This chain links TRBV5-1 with TRBJ2-2, with unresolved D. Germline V CDR1 and CDR2: SGHRS, YFSETQ. V was pared by 0 bases and J by 1 base, with 10 bases between. The CDR3 sequence is 16 residues long. The CDR3 here is CASSLEPVENTGELFF. The CDR3 bases are TGCGCCAGCAGCTTGGAGCCGGTAGAGAACACCGGGGAGCTGTTTTTT.

The rearrangement links TRBV12-5 to TRBJ2-3; TRBD2 matches at 7 bases. CDR3 length: 15 residues. Germline V gene data show CDR1 as LGHNT and CDR2 as FRNRAP. V shed 1 base, J shed 0 bases, and the junction held 1 base outside the gene matches. The chain's CDR3 is CASGLGLASTDTQYF. CDR3 DNA sequence: TGTGCTAGTGGTTTGGGACTAGCTAGCACAGATACGCAGTATTTT.

The V gene is TRBV2, the J gene TRBJ1-2; 8 nucleotides match TRBD1. The length of the CDR3 is 14 residues. CDR1 and CDR2 from the germline V gene are SNHLY and FYNNEI. V shed 8 bases, J shed 4 bases, and the junction held 9 bases outside the gene matches. The CDR3 region has the DNA TGTGCCAGCGGTAATACAGGGGGGGGCTATGGCTACACCTTC. It translates to CASGNTGGGYGYTF.

The chain has TRBV27 and TRBJ1-5; 11 bases agree with TRBD1. CDR3 length equals 21 residues. From germline, CDR1 is MNHEY and CDR2 SMNVEV (reference sequence). V lost 3 bases to trimming and J lost 2 bases; unmatched junction nucleotides: 18. In DNA, the CDR3 is TGTGCCAGCAGTTTGATTTTTCTCCCGGGACAGGGGGGTTTGGGCAATCAGCCCCAGCATTTT. It codes for CASSLIFLPGQGGLGNQPQHF.

The chain joins TRBV13 to TRBJ2-2; 7 nucleotides match TRBD2. Germline CDR1 reads PRHDT; CDR2 reads FYEKMQ (reference sequence). The length of the CDR3 is 18 residues. V lost 2 bases to trimming and J lost 4 bases; unmatched junction nucleotides: 13. The CDR3 here is CASSLFTGGSVATGELFF. DNA of the CDR3: TGTGCCAGCAGCTTATTTACGGGCGGGAGCGTCGCCACCGGGGAGCTGTTTTTT.

The chain combines TRBV6-1 with TRBJ2-3, with 9 positions matching TRBD2. The CDR3 consists of 15 residues. The V segment lost 5 bases and the J segment 1 base; nucleotides outside the gene matches: 4. Germline CDR1 reads MNHNS; CDR2 reads SASEGT. The CDR3 region has the DNA TGTGCCAGCAGTTCCATAGCGGGGGGCACAGATACGCAGTATTTT. Translation gives CASSSIAGGTDTQYF.

This rearrangement joins TRBV29-1 to TRBJ2-7; maybe TRBD2 (5 bases). The V gene's germline CDR1 is SQVTM and CDR2 ANQGSEA. This CDR3 is 11 amino acids long. In DNA, the CDR3 is TGCATCGCCGGGAACTCCTACGAGCAGTACTTC. Its protein product is CIAGNSYEQYF.

In nucleotides, the CDR3 is TGTGCCAGTAGTATATCCCGTACAGGTGGTGAAGCTTTCTTT. Translating gives CASSISRTGGEAFF. This rearrangement joins TRBV19 to TRBJ1-1, with D tentatively TRBD1 (5 bases). Germline V gives CDR1 LNHDA, CDR2 SQIVND (reference sequence). Trimming shortened V by 2 bases and J by 7 bases, and 14 bases separated the two germline ends. This CDR3 comprises 14 residues.

The gene calls are TRBV2 and TRBJ2-1; D may be TRBD1 (6 bases). Germline V gene sequence: CDR1 SNHLY, CDR2 FYNNEI. CDR3 length: 17 amino acids. Trimming took off 4 bases at V and 0 bases at J, with 16 bases between the two ends. The CDR3 is CASSVRGHPSSYNEQFF. The CDR3 region has the DNA TGTGCCAGCAGTGTAAGGGGACATCCCAGCTCCTACAATGAGCAGTTCTTC.

This chain joins TRBV6-1 and TRBJ2-7; D is possibly TRBD2 (5 bases). The V gene's germline CDR1 is MNHNS and CDR2 SASEGT. The V end was cut by 5 bases, the J end by 3 bases, with 11 bases between. This CDR3 region has 13 residues. Here the CDR3 DNA reads TGTGCCAGCAGTTATCTAGCTGGCTACGAGCAGTACTTC. It specifies CASSYLAGYEQYF.

The V gene is TRBV7-9, the J gene TRBJ1-2, with 8 bases lining up with TRBD1. The CDR3 contains 13 residues. Trimming cost V 6 bases and J 3 bases; bases outside gene matches: 3. Germline assignment: CDR1 SEHNR and CDR2 FQNEAQ (reference sequence). The CDR3 sequence: CASSGQGYYGYTF. CDR3 bases: TGTGCCAGCAGTGGACAGGGCTACTATGGCTACACCTTC.

V gene TRBV7-8 combines with J gene TRBJ2-3, with 10 positions matching TRBD2. This CDR3 has 15 amino acids. Germline CDR1 is SGHVS and CDR2 is FQNEAQ. After removal of 2 bases from V and 2 bases from J, the junction contained 1 base not matched to a gene. CDR3 nucleotides: TGTGCCAGCAGCTTACTAGCGGGAGCCACAGATACGCAGTATTTT. Amino acid sequence: CASSLLAGATDTQYF.

The chain is built from TRBV30 and TRBJ1-2; a weak D match, TRBD1 (6 bases). V lost 4 bases to trimming and J lost 5 bases, with 20 bases between them. Germline V gene lookup returns CDR1 GTSNPN and CDR2 SVGIG (reference sequence). CDR3 length equals 15 residues. In nucleotides, the CDR3 is TGTGCCTGGACCCCGACTGTCAGGGGATTATATGGCTACACCTTC. As protein: CAWTPTVRGLYGYTF.

This clone occurred once. The rearrangement uses TRBV6-5 and TRBJ1-1, with a possible D match to TRBD1 (6 bases). Germline-derived CDR1 and CDR2 are MNHEY and SVGAGI. Trimming took 5 bases from V and 0 from J, leaving 13 bases between them. The length of the CDR3 is 15 residues. This CDR3 reads CASSRRQELNTEAFF. The CDR3 DNA is TGTGCCAGCAGTCGTCGACAGGAACTGAACACTGAAGCTTTCTTT.

On this clone: A junction boundary mismatches the germline segment, possibly from a read error. This chain uses TRBV30 with TRBJ2-7, with 10 bases that match TRBD1. This CDR3 has 11 residues. Germline V gene data show CDR1 as GTSNPN and CDR2 as SVGIG (reference sequence). For the CDR3, the DNA is TGTGCCACAGGGACAGGGGAGGTTACGGACTTC. Residues: CATGTGEVTDF. Based on the CDR3 plus reference TRBV30 and TRBJ2-7, the full variable domain is SQTIHQWPATLVQPVGSPLSLECTVEGTSNPNLYWYRQAAGRGLQLLFYSVGIGQISSEVPQNLSASRPQDRQFILSSKKLLLSDSGFYLCATGTGEVTDFGPGTRLTVT.

The rearrangement links TRBV4-1 to TRBJ2-1, with 11 bases aligning to TRBD2. V gave up 1 base and J gave up 0 bases; unmatched junction bases: 5. The CDR3 totals 18 residues. CDR1 is MGHRA, CDR2 YSYEKL, per germline. The CDR3 nucleotides read TGCGCCAGCAGCCAAGGGGGACTAGCGGAGAGCTCCTACAATGAGCAGTTCTTC. Protein: CASSQGGLAESSYNEQFF.

The CDR3 loop is CASSRDRGRTEQYF. DNA of the CDR3: TGTGCCAGCAGCAGGGACAGGGGGCGCACCGAGCAGTACTTC. The V gene is TRBV6-5, the J gene TRBJ2-7, with 12 bases matching TRBD1. Losses at the gene ends were 6 bases for V and 6 bases for J; bases not matched to a gene: 6. Germline V gene sequence: CDR1 MNHEY, CDR2 SVGAGI. The CDR3 loop spans 14 amino acids.

This clone was counted a few times. The chain combines TRBV11-2 with TRBJ1-4; possible D gene TRBD1, 6 bases. CDR1 is SGHAT and CDR2 is FQNNGV in the germline V gene. V gave up 3 bases and J gave up 9 bases, with 17 bases separating them. This CDR3 spans 15 amino acids. The CDR3 DNA reads TGTGCCAGCAGCTTCAGCAGGGGCACCAATAAAAAACTGTTTTTT. This sequence encodes CASSFSRGTNKKLFF.

The chain recombines TRBV6-5 with TRBJ1-5; TRBD1 might be the D (6 bases). Germline CDR1 reads MNHEY; CDR2 reads SVGAGI. This CDR3 comprises 14 residues. Trimming pared 7 bases from V and 1 base from J, leaving 11 bases between. DNA of the CDR3: TGTGCCAGCACCCCGGGACAAAGCAATCAGCCCCAGCATTTT. This encodes CASTPGQSNQPQHF.

V usage is TRBV27 and J usage is TRBJ1-1; maybe TRBD1 (5 bases). Germline V gene data show CDR1 as MNHEY and CDR2 as SMNVEV (reference sequence). This CDR3 is built from 18 residues. The ends were cut back, 1 base at V and 4 bases at J, with 22 bases in the middle. CDR3 bases: TGTGCCAGCAGTTTATGGGGCAGTGGGGCGGTTTTGGGCACTGAAGCTTTCTTT. Its translation is CASSLWGSGAVLGTEAFF.

V and J are TRBV5-6 and TRBJ2-7; possibly TRBD1 or TRBD2 for D (6 bases each). The V end was cut by 4 bases, the J end by 2 bases, with 16 bases between. In germline, CDR1 is SGHDT, CDR2 YYEEEE. The CDR3 loop spans 15 amino acids. As DNA, the CDR3 is TGTGCCAGCAGCACTCGGTCGGGGGCCACCTACGAGCAGTACTTC. It codes for CASSTRSGATYEQYF. The full variable domain, with the rest looked up from reference TRBV5-6 and TRBJ2-7, is DAGVTQSPTHLIKTRGQQVTLRCSPKSGHDTVSWYQQALGQGPQFIFQYYEEEERQRGNFPDRFSGHQFPNYSSELNVNALLLGDSALYLCASSTRSGATYEQYFGPGTRLTVT.

This sequence joins TRBV5-1 and TRBJ1-2; D gene ambiguous. V lost 4 bases to trimming and J lost 8 bases, with 12 bases between them. There are 12 residues in the CDR3. Per germline, CDR1 SGHRS and CDR2 YFSETQ. The CDR3 DNA follows: TGCGCCAGCAGCCCTCAGGAACGGGGCTACACCTTC. The encoded protein is CASSPQERGYTF.

This clone has only one observation. The chain is built from TRBV28 and TRBJ1-1, with D perhaps TRBD1 (6 bases). CDR3 length: 14 amino acids. V was cut by 1 base and J by 3 bases, with 9 bases left in between. From germline, CDR1 is MDHEN and CDR2 SYDVKM. The CDR3 sequence is CASSLLGGHTEAFF. The DNA for the CDR3 is TGTGCCAGCAGTTTATTGGGGGGGCACACTGAAGCTTTCTTT.

The chain combines TRBV7-9 with TRBJ2-7; D not certain. The CDR3 spans 12 residues. Germline CDR1 reads SEHNR; CDR2 reads FQNEAQ (reference sequence). The ends were cut back, 3 bases at V and 7 bases at J, with 10 bases in the middle. In nucleotides, the CDR3 is TGTGCCAGCAGCTTTTTAGCTTTGGAGCAGTACTTC. This translates into CASSFLALEQYF.

The CDR3 reads CASSLVGGKVEAFF. CDR3 bases: TGTGCCAGCAGCTTGGTGGGGGGCAAGGTTGAAGCTTTCTTT. The chain links TRBV5-4 to TRBJ1-1; D is perhaps TRBD1 (6 bases). Per germline, CDR1 SGHNT and CDR2 YYREEE (reference sequence). The germline V and J ends were trimmed by 0 bases and 7 bases, with 13 bases remaining between them. The CDR3 consists of 14 residues.